This TCR beta chain stems from a study of cytomegalovirus exposure and HLA in healthy donors. With regard to this clone: The antigen remains unidentified. The germline gene is not matched at one end of the junction; a read error may be the cause.

Study-level findings and limits: A later analysis linked a missense DCLRE1C variant to TCR beta V- and J-gene trimming. Testing in vitro showed a few CMV-associated chains specific for CMV antigens. According to an earlier analysis, most TCR beta V segments yielded productive rearrangements about 87% or about 30% of the time.

Researchers ran the PCR with 60 Vbeta and 13 Jbeta primers. Libraries were prepared by immunoSEQ multiplex PCR; TCRdb keeps only in-frame clonotypes and omits some of them. The profile shows approximately 140,000 clones, 65% to 80% of them singletons. Germline assignment: CDR1 MDHEN and CDR2 SYDVKM. This CDR3 has 16 residues. The V gene is TRBV28, the J gene TRBJ2-1, with TRBD2 matching 11 bases. Sequencing was carried out using PBMCs. This clonotype was sampled from a woman aged 40 to 55 in good health and CMV-seronegative. The CDR3 DNA sequence: TGTGCCAGCCGTTTCTCCGGGACTAGCGGATACAATGAGCAGTTCTTC. This codes for CASRFSGTSGYNEQFF.